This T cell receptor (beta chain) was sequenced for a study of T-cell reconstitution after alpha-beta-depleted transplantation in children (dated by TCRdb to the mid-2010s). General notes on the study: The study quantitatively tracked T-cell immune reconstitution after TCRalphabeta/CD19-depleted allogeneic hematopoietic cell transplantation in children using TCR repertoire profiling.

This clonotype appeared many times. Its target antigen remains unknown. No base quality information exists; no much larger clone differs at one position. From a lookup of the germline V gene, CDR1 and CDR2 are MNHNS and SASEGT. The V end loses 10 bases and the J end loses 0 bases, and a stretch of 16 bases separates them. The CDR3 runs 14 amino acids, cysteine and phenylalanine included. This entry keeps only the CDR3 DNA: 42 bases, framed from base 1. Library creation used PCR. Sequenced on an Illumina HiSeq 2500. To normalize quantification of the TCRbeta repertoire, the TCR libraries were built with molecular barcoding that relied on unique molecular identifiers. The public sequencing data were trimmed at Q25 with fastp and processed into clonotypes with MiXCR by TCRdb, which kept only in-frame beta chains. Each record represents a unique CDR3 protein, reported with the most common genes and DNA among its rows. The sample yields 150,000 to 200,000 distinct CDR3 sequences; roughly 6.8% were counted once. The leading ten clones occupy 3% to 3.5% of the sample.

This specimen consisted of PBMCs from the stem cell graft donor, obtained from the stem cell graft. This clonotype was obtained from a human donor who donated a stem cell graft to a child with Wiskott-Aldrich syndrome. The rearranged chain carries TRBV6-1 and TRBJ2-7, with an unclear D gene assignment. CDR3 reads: CATRAGLSSYEQYF. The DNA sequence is TGTGCCACCCGCGCAGGCCTGAGCTCCTACGAGCAGTACTTC.